The clone carrying this T cell receptor beta chain rates as medium-sized. Libraries were prepared by immunoSEQ multiplex PCR; TCRdb keeps only in-frame clonotypes and omits some of them. The sample lists about 6,900 clones, around 23% occurring once. Responders that carried the CFSE label, about 200,000 of them, were plated with about 200,000 irradiated, violet-dye-labeled stimulator cells. This sample was included in a study of graft-versus-host responses after intestinal transplantation. About the research overall: Anti-thymocyte globulin induction was given to all recipients, followed by tacrolimus and steroids for 2 to 4 years.

The CDR3 has 16 amino acids. After removal of 3 bases from V and 4 bases from J, the junction contained 10 bases not matched to a gene. Germline-derived CDR1 and CDR2 are MNHEY and SMNVEV (reference sequence). The chain couples TRBV27 to TRBJ1-2; 8 bases are a match to TRBD1. The material sequenced was alloreactive CD4+ T cells from a mixed lymphocyte reaction culture, taken before transplantation. The subset here: CFSE-low proliferating T cells sorted from approximately six-day pre-transplant mixed lymphocyte reaction (GvH or HvG direction). This receptor was taken from a human patient who was an organ donor for intestinal transplantation. This chain's CDR3 is CASSFLPTGASYGYTF. For the CDR3, the DNA is TGTGCCAGCAGTTTCCTACCGACAGGGGCCTCCTATGGCTACACCTTC.